Listed below are T cell receptor beta chains from one sample, sequenced in a study of blood T cells in healthy people across ages. TCRdb recomputed calls from the 5' RACE reads with MiXCR, one row per CDR3 protein. The sample holds over 550,000 distinct CDR3 sequences, around 31% seen once. Specimen: blood. These receptors all stem from a woman over 75 in good health. CDR3s include the opening cysteine and the closing phenylalanine or tryptophan. The D gene is left open where the match is weak. Clone size is given for some rows only: seen once, a few or many times, or a class if the clone is expanded.

>-|TRBV24-1|-|TRBJ2-5
TGTGCCACCAGTGATATCAGGCAAGAGACCCAGTACTTC
CATSDIRQETQYF
>-|TRBV24-1|TRBD1|TRBJ2-3
TGTGCCACCAGTGATCTAACTGACAGGGTGAGCACAGATACGCAGTATTTT
CATSDLTDRVSTDTQYF
>-|TRBV5-1|TRBD1|TRBJ2-5
TGCGCCAGCAGCATCCAGGGGGCGCAGGAAGAGACCCAGTACTTC
CASSIQGAQEETQYF
>many|TRBV5-6|TRBD1|TRBJ2-7
TGTGCCAGCAGCTCCGGTTACGGACAGGGTCGCTACGAGCAGTACTTC
CASSSGYGQGRYEQYF
>many|TRBV18|-|TRBJ2-7
TGTGCCAGCTCACCACCGGTAACAGGTTTTCGCGACGAGCAGTACTTC
CASSPPVTGFRDEQYF
>-|TRBV6-5|-|TRBJ2-2
TGTGCCAGCAGGGGAGATCTAGGACACACCGGGGAGCTGTTTTTT
CASRGDLGHTGELFF
>many|TRBV29-1|TRBD1|TRBJ1-1
TGCAGCGTGGGGGACAGGGGGCGATTGAACACTGAAGCTTTCTTT
CSVGDRGRLNTEAFF
>many|TRBV7-9|TRBD1|TRBJ2-1
TGTGCCAGCAGCTACCCGGGGACAGGGGCCTTTGGTGAGCAGTTCTTC
CASSYPGTGAFGEQFF
>many|TRBV10-3|-|TRBJ1-1
TGTGCCATCAGGGGGGAGTACACTGAAGCTTTCTTT
CAIRGEYTEAFF
>-|TRBV25-1|-|TRBJ1-1
TGTGCCAGCGGTGAAGGAAGCAGGAAAGCTTTCTTT
CASGEGSRKAFF
>-|TRBV28|-|TRBJ2-3
TGTGCCAGCAGTTATGGCAGGGACCAGTATTTT
CASSYGRDQYF
>-|TRBV7-2|-|TRBJ2-7
TGTGCCAGCAGTCTGGGTCCCACCGGGCCCTACGAGCAGTACTTC
CASSLGPTGPYEQYF
>-|TRBV20-1|TRBD1|TRBJ1-5
TGCAGTGCTACCAAGACAGGGCCGGGCAATCAGCCCCAGCATTTT
CSATKTGPGNQPQHF
>few|TRBV19|-|TRBJ2-1
TGTGCCAGTAGTATTTCCGGCGTCTTCTACAATGAGCAGTTCTTC
CASSISGVFYNEQFF
>many|TRBV5-1|-|TRBJ1-2
TGCGCCAGCAGCTTGGATCAGGGGACGGCTGGCTATGGCTACACCTTC
CASSLDQGTAGYGYTF
>-|TRBV6-6|-|TRBJ1-1
TGTGCCAGCAGTTATCAAGGCGGGGACACTGAAGCTTTCTTT
CASSYQGGDTEAFF
>-|TRBV10-3|-|TRBJ2-3
TGTGCCACCTCACAGCAGACAGGGGAGGGTGGCACAGATACGCAGTATTTT
CATSQQTGEGGTDTQYF
>-|TRBV11-2|-|TRBJ2-7
TGTGCCAGCAGCTTAGATTCAGGGCTATCCTACGAGCAGTGCTTC
CASSLDSGLSYEQCF
>-|TRBV19|-|TRBJ1-2
TGTGCCAGTAGTACCGCGTACTATGGCTACACCTTC
CASSTAYYGYTF
>-|TRBV7-2|-|TRBJ1-3
TGTGCCAGCAGCTTACTTGGAGGGCCGAGCTCTGGAAACACCATATATTTT
CASSLLGGPSSGNTIYF
>few|TRBV27|TRBD1|TRBJ2-7
TGTGCCAGTACTGGGACAGGGGGCTACGAGCAGTACTTC
CASTGTGGYEQYF
>many|TRBV12-3/TRBV12-4|TRBD1|TRBJ1-4
TGTGCCAGCAGTCCCAGGGGGAACTCGGATGAAAAACTGTTTTTT
CASSPRGNSDEKLFF
>-|TRBV20-1|TRBD2|TRBJ2-1
TGCAGTGCTGGAAACCCAGCGGGAGGCGGCGATGAGCAGTTCTTC
CSAGNPAGGGDEQFF
>few|TRBV6-5|TRBD1|TRBJ1-4
TGTGCCAGCAGTTCACACCGAGACAGGGAGGGCGAAAAACTGTTTTTT
CASSSHRDREGEKLFF
>few|TRBV20-1|TRBD2|TRBJ2-7
TGCAGTGCTAGCCCGACTAGCGGGGGGAGCGAGCAGTACTTC
CSASPTSGGSEQYF
>-|TRBV5-1|-|TRBJ1-1
TGCGCCAGCAGCCTTCTTACAGGAAGTGACACTGAAGCTTTCTTT
CASSLLTGSDTEAFF
>-|TRBV7-9|-|TRBJ1-6
TGTGCCAGCAGCATAAACAGGGACTCCTATAATTCACCCCTCCACTTT
CASSINRDSYNSPLHF
>few|TRBV2|-|TRBJ1-5
TGTGCCAGCAGCCCTCCACAGGGCCAGCAGCCCCAGCATTTT
CASSPPQGQQPQHF
>-|TRBV18|-|TRBJ1-1
TGTGCCAGCTCACCACCGTGGGGAATCACTGAAGCTTTCTTT
CASSPPWGITEAFF
>-|TRBV20-1|-|TRBJ2-7
TGCAGTGCTAGAGTCCCTAGAGGAATGTACGAGCAGTACTTC
CSARVPRGMYEQYF
>-|TRBV9|TRBD1|TRBJ1-3
TGTGCCAGCTCCAGGGGGGATCTGGGCGGAAACACCATATATTTT
CASSRGDLGGNTIYF
>many|TRBV3-1|TRBD2|TRBJ2-1
TGTGCCAGCAGCCAAGCAATCCCGACTAGCGGGGGCTACTCCTACAATGAGCAGTTCTTC
CASSQAIPTSGGYSYNEQFF
>few|TRBV20-1|TRBD2|TRBJ2-3
TGCAGTGCTAGAGGGGAGCGGGGCCCCGGAGATACGCAGTATTTT
CSARGERGPGDTQYF
>many|TRBV11-2|TRBD2|TRBJ2-5
TGTGCCAGCAGCTTAAGGGTTGGAGCGGGGGCTCTCCAAGAGACCCAGTACTTC
CASSLRVGAGALQETQYF
>many|TRBV27|TRBD1|TRBJ1-2
TGTGCCAGCAGTCTACAGGGGGCCCCATCTTCGAACTATGGCTACACCTTC
CASSLQGAPSSNYGYTF
>few|TRBV6-6|-|TRBJ1-5
TGTGCCAGCAGAACTAAGGAGCCCCAGCATTTT
CASRTKEPQHF
>-|TRBV7-2|TRBD2|TRBJ2-1
TGTGCCAGCAGCCGAACTAGCGGGGGGAGGGATGAGCAGTTCTTC
CASSRTSGGRDEQFF
>-|TRBV13|TRBD2|TRBJ2-7
TGTGCCAGCAGCTCCAGTATGGTTTTATCGCGGGGGGGCAATGAGCAGTACTTC
CASSSSMVLSRGGNEQYF
>few|TRBV20-1|TRBD1|TRBJ1-4
TGCAGTGCTGCTCCCGGACAGGAGCCAAATGAAAAACTGTTTTTT
CSAAPGQEPNEKLFF
>-|TRBV24-1|TRBD1|TRBJ2-3
TGTGCCACCAGAGAAACACAGGGGGAGACGCAGTATTTT
CATRETQGETQYF
>-|TRBV28|TRBD2|TRBJ2-2
TGTGCCAGCACAATAGCGGGGCTGGGATCCGGGGAGCTGTTTTTT
CASTIAGLGSGELFF
>-|TRBV20-1|-|TRBJ2-1
TGCAGTGCTGGGGGGTCGACCATCTACAATGAGCAGTTCTTC
CSAGGSTIYNEQFF
>many|TRBV7-2|TRBD1|TRBJ2-3
TGTGCCAGTGGGACAGGTTCCACAGATACGCAGTATTTT
CASGTGSTDTQYF
>few|TRBV6-1|TRBD2|TRBJ2-5
TGTGCCAGCAGTTGGCTGGGACTAGCGGATCAAGAGACCCAGTACTTC
CASSWLGLADQETQYF
>-|TRBV7-8|-|TRBJ2-7
TGTGCCAGCAGCTTAATACTGGGACCGGACTACGAGCAGTACTTC
CASSLILGPDYEQYF
>-|TRBV20-1|TRBD1|TRBJ1-4
TGCAGTGCTTTTACAGGGGGCGAGCGACGCGGGTTTTTT
CSAFTGGERRGFF
>few|TRBV5-1|-|TRBJ2-5
TGCGCCAGCAGTCTTAAGCGATCCCCCCACAATGAGCAGTACTTC
CASSLKRSPHNEQYF
>many|TRBV5-5|-|TRBJ2-1
TGTGCCAGCAGCCTCATAGGCAGGTCTTTCAATGAGCAGTTCTTC
CASSLIGRSFNEQFF
>many|TRBV28|-|TRBJ2-7
TGTGCCAGCAGTCCTTCCTATTTTAGCTCCTACGAGCAGTACTTC
CASSPSYFSSYEQYF
>-|TRBV20-1|-|TRBJ2-2
TGCAGTGCTAGAGTCGGGGGTGTGACCACCGGGGAGCTGTTTTTT
CSARVGGVTTGELFF
>many|TRBV27|-|TRBJ1-2
TGTGCCAGCAGTTTGGGCCTGGGAGCGAACTATGGCTACACCTTC
CASSLGLGANYGYTF
>-|TRBV5-5|-|TRBJ2-7
TGTGCCAGCAGATCCGCACCGGTGGCGAGAGCCTACGAGCAGTACTTC
CASRSAPVARAYEQYF
>many|TRBV6-2/TRBV6-3|TRBD1|TRBJ1-2
TGTGCCAGCAGAGACACAGGGGGCGCAAAGGACGGTGGCTACACCTTC
CASRDTGGAKDGGYTF
>-|TRBV12-3/TRBV12-4|TRBD2|TRBJ2-5
TGTGCCAGCAGCCTACTAGCGCAAGAGACCCAGTACTTC
CASSLLAQETQYF